This T cell receptor beta chain came from a study of control samples from healthy donors and cancer patients. The method was immunoSEQ multiplex PCR; TCRdb's version includes in-frame clones alone and lacks a portion of them. The sample consists of about 110,000 clones, roughly four fifths of them appearing once. From germline, CDR1 is MNHNY and CDR2 SVGAGI (reference sequence). The CDR3 sequence is 14 residues long. V was pared by 0 bases and J by 1 base, with 6 bases between. V is TRBV6-6 and J is TRBJ1-1; D is unresolved. The sample consisted of blood. This clonotype was sampled from a young man in good health. The CDR3 DNA is TGTGCCAGCAGTTACTCTTACTGGAACACTGAAGCTTTCTTT. It codes for CASSYSYWNTEAFF.